Sequencing of this T cell receptor (beta chain) was carried out in a study of shared clonotypes between healthy human individuals. Assay execution took place at the deep level. Produced via immunoSEQ multiplex PCR; TCRdb's table is partial and in-frame only. Of around 2.5 million clones listed, 93% were seen once; the top ten hold 0.36%. As regards this clone: The antigen is unknown.

Broader study findings: Of the naive CD4 clonotypes, around 5% were shared across a few donors. In general, naive subsets displayed greater estimated richness than memory subsets did. Enrolling few donors narrowed the genetic and exposure-history diversity that was represented.

Germline assignment: CDR1 SQVTM and CDR2 ANQGSEA. CDR3 length: 12 residues. Trimming cost V 4 bases and J 7 bases, with 12 bases left between them. J is TRBJ2-3 and V is TRBV29-1, with a possible D match to TRBD1 (5 bases). What was sequenced was naive CD4+ T cells from PBMCs. The subset was: CD45RA+ positively selected. This sequence originates from a young man in good health. Some clones in this sample may be carry-over from other donors' samples. In DNA form, the CDR3 reads TGCAGCGTTGCCTCTCAGGGTTATACGCAGTATTTT. Its translation: CSVASQGYTQYF.